This T cell receptor beta chain was recorded in a study of cytomegalovirus exposure and HLA in healthy donors. About the study: According to later analysis, the same platform produced the 130 or so validation and about 630 first-cohort repertoires.

A few counts support this clone. The antigen is not known. Donors were drawn from the approximately 110-subject validation cohort, separate from the approximately 640-subject first cohort. Only in-frame clones appear in the TCRdb table, and some are missing; sequencing was by immunoSEQ multiplex PCR. The table has hundreds of thousands of clones, approximately 82% seen once. Findings and caveats of the study: It was confirmed in vitro that a few of the CMV-associated chains were specific for CMV antigens. Cytomegalovirus-associated status was assigned to about 160 TCR beta chains.

The germline gives CDR1 SNHLY, CDR2 FYNNEI. After removal of 4 bases from V and 5 bases from J, the junction contained 9 bases not matched to a gene. The CDR3 is made up of 15 amino acids. The clonotype originates from a woman aged 18-29 years in good health and CMV-seronegative. This chain uses TRBV2 with TRBJ1-2; TRBD1 matches at 8 bases. What was sequenced was PBMCs. CDR3 coding DNA: TGTGCCAGCAGTGGACAGCCGACAGGGGATTATGGCTACACCTTC. Translating gives CASSGQPTGDYGYTF.